What follows is one T cell receptor (beta chain) and its context. Study processing details: Amplification with reference gene primers provided the estimates of nucleated cell counts. TCRdb keeps only in-frame clones here, not all; method: immunoSEQ multiplex PCR. The V and J calls and clone size are taken from that table; D and trimming were inferred from the DNA. The sample contains some 200,000 clones, about 88% of which appear only once. The record originates from a study of blood T cell repertoires in COVID-19. Study details: Whether acute or convalescent, the COVID-19 samples came from the United States, Italy and Spain. Sample material is recorded as cDNA or gDNA derived from T cells, B-cell-depleted T cells, or PBMCs.

CDR3 length equals 17 residues. V lost 0 bases, J lost 4 bases, and 18 bases lay in between. Germline assignment: CDR1 LGHDT and CDR2 YNNKEL (reference sequence). The chain carries TRBV3-1 (or the pseudogene TRBV3-2) and TRBJ1-1; a weak D match, TRBD1 (6 bases). This receptor was taken from a young man with active or convalescent COVID-19. Sequenced material: peripheral blood. CDR3 bases: TGTGCCAGCAGCCAAGAATGGGGATGGACAGAAGGCACTGAAGCTTTCTTT. This gives the protein CASSQEWGWTEGTEAFF.